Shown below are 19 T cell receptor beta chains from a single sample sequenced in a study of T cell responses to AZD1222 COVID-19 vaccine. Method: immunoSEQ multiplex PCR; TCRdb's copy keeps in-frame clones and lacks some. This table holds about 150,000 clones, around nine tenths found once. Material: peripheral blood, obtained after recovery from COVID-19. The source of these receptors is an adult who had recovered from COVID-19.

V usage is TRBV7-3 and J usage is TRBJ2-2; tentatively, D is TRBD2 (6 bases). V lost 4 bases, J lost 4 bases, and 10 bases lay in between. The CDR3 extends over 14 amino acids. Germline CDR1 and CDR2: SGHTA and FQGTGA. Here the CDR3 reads CASSSGRGTGELFF. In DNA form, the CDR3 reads TGTGCCAGCAGCTCCGGGCGGGGCACCGGGGAGCTGTTTTTT.

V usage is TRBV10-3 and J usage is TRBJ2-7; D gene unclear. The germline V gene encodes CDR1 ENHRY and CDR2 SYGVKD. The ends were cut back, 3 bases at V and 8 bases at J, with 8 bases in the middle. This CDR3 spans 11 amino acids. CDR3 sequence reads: CAISDTVKQYF. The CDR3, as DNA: TGTGCCATCAGTGACACGGTAAAGCAGTACTTC.

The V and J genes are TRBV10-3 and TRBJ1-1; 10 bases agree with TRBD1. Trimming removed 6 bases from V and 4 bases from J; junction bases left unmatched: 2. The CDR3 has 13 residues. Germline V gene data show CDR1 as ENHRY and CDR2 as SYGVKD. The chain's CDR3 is CAIRGQGITEAFF. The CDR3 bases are TGTGCCATCAGGGGACAGGGGATCACTGAAGCTTTCTTT.

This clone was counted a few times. CDR3: CASPTQYF. CDR3 DNA: TGTGCCAGCCCGACCCAGTACTTC. The J gene is TRBJ2-5, the V gene TRBV19; no reliable D call. CDR1 is LNHDA, CDR2 SQIVND, per germline (reference sequence). This CDR3 is built from 8 residues. V lost 9 bases and J lost 7, with 3 bases in between.

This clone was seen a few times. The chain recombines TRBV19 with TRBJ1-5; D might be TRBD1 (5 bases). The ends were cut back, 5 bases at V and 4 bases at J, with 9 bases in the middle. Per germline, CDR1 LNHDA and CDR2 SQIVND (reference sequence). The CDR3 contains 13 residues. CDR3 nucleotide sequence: TGTGCCAGTAGTCCAGGGAGAAATCAGCCCCAGCATTTT. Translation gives CASSPGRNQPQHF. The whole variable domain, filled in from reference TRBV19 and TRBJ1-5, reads DGGITQSPKYLFRKEGQNVTLSCEQNLNHDAMYWYRQDPGQGLRLIYYSQIVNDFQKGDIAEGYSVSREKKESFPLTVTSAQKNPTAFYLCASSPGRNQPQHFGDGTRLSIL.

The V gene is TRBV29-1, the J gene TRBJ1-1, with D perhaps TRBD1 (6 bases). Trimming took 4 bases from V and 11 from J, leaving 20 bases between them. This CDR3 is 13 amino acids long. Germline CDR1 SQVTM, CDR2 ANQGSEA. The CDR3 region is CSVGGRIGASAFF. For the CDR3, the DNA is TGCAGCGTTGGGGGGCGGATAGGGGCCTCGGCTTTCTTT.

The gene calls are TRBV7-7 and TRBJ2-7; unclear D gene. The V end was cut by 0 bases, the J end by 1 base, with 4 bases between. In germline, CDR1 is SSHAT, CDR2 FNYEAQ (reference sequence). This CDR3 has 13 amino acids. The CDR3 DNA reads TGTGCCAGCAGCTTAGCGGTATCCTACGAGCAGTACTTC. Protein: CASSLAVSYEQYF.

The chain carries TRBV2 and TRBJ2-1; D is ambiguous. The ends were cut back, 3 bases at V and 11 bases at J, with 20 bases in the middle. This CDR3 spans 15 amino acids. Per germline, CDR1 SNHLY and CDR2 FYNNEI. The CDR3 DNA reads TGTGCCAGCAGTGATCCCATCTCCGTAGACCAGCAGCAGTTCTTC. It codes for CASSDPISVDQQQFF. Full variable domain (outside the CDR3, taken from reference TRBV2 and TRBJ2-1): EPEVTQTPSHQVTQMGQEVILRCVPISNHLYFYWYRQILGQKVEFLVSFYNNEISEKSEIFDDQFSVERPDGSNFTLKIRSTKLEDSAMYFCASSDPISVDQQQFFGPGTRLTVL.

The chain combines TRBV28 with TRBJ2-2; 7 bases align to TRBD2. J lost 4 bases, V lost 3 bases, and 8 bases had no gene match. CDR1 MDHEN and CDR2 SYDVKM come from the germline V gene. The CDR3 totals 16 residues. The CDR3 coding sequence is TGTGCCAGCAGTTTGGGAGGGGATGCTTTCACCGGGGAGCTGTTTTTT. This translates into CASSLGGDAFTGELFF. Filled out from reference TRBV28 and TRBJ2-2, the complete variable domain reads DVKVTQSSRYLVKRTGEKVFLECVQDMDHENMFWYRQDPGLGLRLIYFSYDVKMKEKGDIPEGYSVSREKKERFSLILESASTNQTSMYLCASSLGGDAFTGELFFGEGSRLTVL.

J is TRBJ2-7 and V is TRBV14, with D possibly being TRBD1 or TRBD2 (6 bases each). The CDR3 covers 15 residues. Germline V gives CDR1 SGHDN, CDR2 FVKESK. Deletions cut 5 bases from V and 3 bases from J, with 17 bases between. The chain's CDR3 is CASSGGRGSFYEQYF. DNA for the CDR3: TGTGCCAGCAGCGGGGGGCGGGGATCATTCTACGAGCAGTACTTC.

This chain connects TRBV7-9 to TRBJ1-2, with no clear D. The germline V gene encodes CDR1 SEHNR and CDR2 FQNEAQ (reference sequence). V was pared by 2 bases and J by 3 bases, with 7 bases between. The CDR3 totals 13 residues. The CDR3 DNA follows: TGTGCCAGCAGCTTATCGACGGACTATGGCTACACCTTC. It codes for CASSLSTDYGYTF.

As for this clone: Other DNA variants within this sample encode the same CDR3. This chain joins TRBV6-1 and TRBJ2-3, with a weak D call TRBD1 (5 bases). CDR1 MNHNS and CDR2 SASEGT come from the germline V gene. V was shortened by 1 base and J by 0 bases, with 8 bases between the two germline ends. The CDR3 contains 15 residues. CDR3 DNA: TGTGCCAGCAGTGAAGGGGGCAGCAGCACAGATACGCAGTATTTT. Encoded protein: CASSEGGSSTDTQYF.

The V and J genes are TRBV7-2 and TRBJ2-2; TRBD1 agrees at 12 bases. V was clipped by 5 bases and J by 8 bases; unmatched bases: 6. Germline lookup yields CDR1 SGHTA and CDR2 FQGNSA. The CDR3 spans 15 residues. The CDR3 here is CASSPRDRGQGELFF. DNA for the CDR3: TGTGCCAGCAGCCCTCGGGACAGGGGGCAAGGGGAGCTGTTTTTT.

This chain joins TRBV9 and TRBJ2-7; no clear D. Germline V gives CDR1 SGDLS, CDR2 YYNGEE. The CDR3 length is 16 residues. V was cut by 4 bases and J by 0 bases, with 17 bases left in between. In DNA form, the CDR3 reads TGTGCCAGCAGCCCCCACTCAGTGCCGAGCTCCTACGAGCAGTACTTC. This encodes CASSPHSVPSSYEQYF. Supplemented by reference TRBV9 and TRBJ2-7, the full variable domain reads DSGVTQTPKHLITATGQRVTLRCSPRSGDLSVYWYQQSLDQGLQFLIQYYNGEERAKGNILERFSAQQFPDLHSELNLSSLELGDSALYFCASSPHSVPSSYEQYFGPGTRLTVT.

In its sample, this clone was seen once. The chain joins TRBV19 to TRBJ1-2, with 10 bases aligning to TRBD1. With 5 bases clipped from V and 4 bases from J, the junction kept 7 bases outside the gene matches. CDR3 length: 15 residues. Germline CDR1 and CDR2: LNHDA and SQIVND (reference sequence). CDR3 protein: CASSSPGQGSYGYTF. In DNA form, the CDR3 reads TGTGCCAGTAGTTCACCGGGACAGGGGTCCTATGGCTACACCTTC.

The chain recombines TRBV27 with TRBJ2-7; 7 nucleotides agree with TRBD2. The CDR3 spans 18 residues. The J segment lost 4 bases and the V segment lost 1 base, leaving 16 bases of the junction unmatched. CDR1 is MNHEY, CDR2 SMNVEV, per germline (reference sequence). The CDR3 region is CASSLFAHTSADSYEQYF. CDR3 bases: TGTGCCAGCAGTTTATTCGCGCATACTAGCGCCGACTCTTACGAGCAGTACTTC.

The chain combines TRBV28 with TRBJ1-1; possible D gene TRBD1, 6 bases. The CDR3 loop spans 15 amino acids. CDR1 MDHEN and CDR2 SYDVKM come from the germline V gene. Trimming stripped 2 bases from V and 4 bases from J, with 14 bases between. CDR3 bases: TGTGCCAGCAGTTTAGCGGGGGCCGGAGGCACTGAAGCTTTCTTT. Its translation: CASSLAGAGGTEAFF.

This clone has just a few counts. The CDR3 spells CASSRDREGSEQYF. The CDR3 DNA follows: TGTGCCAGCAGCAGGGACAGGGAGGGCTCCGAGCAGTACTTC. The chain employs TRBV13 and TRBJ2-7; 9 bases fit TRBD1. Germline trimming cut 5 bases from V and 6 bases from J; bases unmatched to any gene: 8. Germline assignment: CDR1 PRHDT and CDR2 FYEKMQ (reference sequence). The CDR3 consists of 14 residues. The variable domain in full, completed from reference TRBV13 and TRBJ2-7, reads AAGVIQSPRHLIKEKRETATLKCYPIPRHDTVYWYQQGPGQDPQFLISFYEKMQSDKGSIPDRFSAQQFSDYHSELNMSSLELGDSALYFCASSRDREGSEQYFGPGTRLTVT.

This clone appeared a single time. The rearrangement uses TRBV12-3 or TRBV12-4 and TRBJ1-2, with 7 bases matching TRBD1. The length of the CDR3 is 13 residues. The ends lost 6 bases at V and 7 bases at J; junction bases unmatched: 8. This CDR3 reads CASSVDRVSGYTF. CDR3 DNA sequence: TGTGCCAGCAGCGTAGACAGGGTCAGTGGCTACACCTTC.